This T cell receptor (beta chain) comes out of a study of blood T cells in healthy people across ages. With 1 base removed from V and 0 bases from J, the gap between germline ends came to 10 bases. The CDR3 is 16 residues long. Study-level results: Estimates based on one million T cells were treated as lower bounds.

A note on this clonotype: Its antigen is currently unknown.

PCR was performed a second time for about 7 to 12 cycles using a sample-barcoded 5' primer and a J-beta primer mix. Researchers report that a template-switch adaptor with 12 random nucleotides tagged each cDNA molecule. TCRdb processed the 5' RACE reads anew with MiXCR; each CDR3 protein has one entry. The sample contains roughly 1.4 million distinct CDR3 sequences, 55% to 75% of which appear only once. The specimen sequenced was blood. V usage is TRBV12-3 or TRBV12-4 and J usage is TRBJ1-5; D gene unclear. This TCR was recovered from a man aged 18 to 29 in good health. CDR3 coding DNA: TGTGCCAGCAGTTTAGGGAGGGCGCATAGCAATCAGCCCCAGCATTTT. Residues: CASSLGRAHSNQPQHF.